These 27 T cell receptor beta chains were all obtained from the same sample, sequenced in a study of CD8+CD57+ T cells in acquired aplastic anemia. The sequenced patients had an expansion of CD8+CD57+ cells seen by flow cytometry. Genomic DNA was employed as the template in profiling TCR beta VDJ and CDR3. TCRdb itself ran the reads through MiXCR, one entry per CDR3 protein. The table records 120,000 or so distinct CDR3 sequences, over 30% of them present only once. Sequencing input: sorted CD4+, CD8+, or CD8+CD57+ T cells (not recorded which) from PBMCs. Receptor source: a human donor with aplastic anemia.

Many counts were recorded for this clonotype. The gene calls are TRBV20-1 and TRBJ2-1, with 11 positions matching TRBD2. Unmatched junction bases numbered 5, after V lost 5 bases and J lost 5 bases. Germline CDR1 is DFQATT and CDR2 is SNEGSKA (reference sequence). The CDR3 is 14 amino acids. This CDR3 reads CSARPGLADNEQFF. CDR3 nucleotides: TGCAGTGCTCGGCCGGGACTAGCGGACAATGAGCAGTTCTTC.

In regard to this clonotype: A read error may explain this, as a much larger clone is one base away. The chain recombines TRBV6-5 with TRBJ2-5, with TRBD2 as a possible D gene (5 bases). Germline V gene data show CDR1 as MNHEY and CDR2 as SVGAGI. This CDR3 spans 13 amino acids. CDR3 in amino acids: CACSSRTGRTQYF. Written as DNA, the CDR3 is TGTGCCTGCAGTTCCCGGACTGGGCGGACCCAGTACTTC.

This clonotype was counted many times. The rearrangement uses TRBV6-2 or TRBV6-3 and TRBJ1-2, with TRBD1 matching 11 bases. CDR3 size: 15 residues. Germline CDR1 and CDR2: MNHEY and SVGEGT. The junction had 7 bases not matched to a gene; V was cut back by 4 bases and J by 6 bases. The CDR3 region has the DNA TGTGCCAGCAGTTCCCAAGGACAGGGGGCTAATGGCTACACCTTC. Amino acids: CASSSQGQGANGYTF.

This clonotype was seen at least ten times. The genes are TRBV4-2 and TRBJ2-1; 9 positions agree with TRBD2. The trim removed 0 bases at V and 7 bases at J, leaving 10 bases unmatched. CDR1 and CDR2 from the germline V gene are LGHNA and YNFKEQ. The CDR3 loop spans 17 amino acids. The CDR3 reads CASSQDTMGTSWNEQFF. In nucleotides, the CDR3 is TGTGCCAGCAGCCAAGATACCATGGGGACTAGCTGGAATGAGCAGTTCTTC.

By its share, this clonotype is medium-sized. The rearrangement links TRBV15 to TRBJ2-7, with TRBD1 identical over 12 bases. Looked up from germline, CDR1 is LNHNV and CDR2 is YYDKDF (reference sequence). V gave up 5 bases and J gave up 6 bases; unmatched junction bases: 8. The CDR3 covers 15 residues. CDR3 DNA sequence: TGTGCCACCAGCCCCGGGGGACAGGGGGCAGGCGAGCAGTACTTC. It translates to CATSPGGQGAGEQYF.

The chain is built from TRBV7-2 and TRBJ2-5; the match to TRBD2 covers 9 bases. CDR3 length: 15 residues. Germline V gives CDR1 SGHTA, CDR2 FQGNSA. V was clipped by 3 bases and J by 7 bases; unmatched bases: 9. DNA of the CDR3: TGTGCCAGCAGCTTGGGTAGCGGGGGTGCGGGGACCCAGTACTTC. It yields the protein CASSLGSGGAGTQYF.

This clonotype was found a few times. J is TRBJ2-3 and V is TRBV27; 8 nucleotides align to TRBD2. Germline V gene sequence: CDR1 MNHEY, CDR2 SMNVEV (reference sequence). The ends lost 3 bases at V and 2 bases at J; junction bases unmatched: 7. This CDR3 comprises 16 residues. The CDR3 nucleotides read TGTGCCAGCAGTTTCTGGCGGGGGGCGAACACAGATACGCAGTATTTT. It codes for CASSFWRGANTDTQYF.

The chain employs TRBV3-1 and TRBJ2-7, with 9 bases lining up with TRBD1. This CDR3 is 14 amino acids long. Germline V gives CDR1 LGHDT, CDR2 YNNKEL (reference sequence). V was pared by 6 bases and J by 2 bases, with 5 bases of the junction left unmatched. The CDR3 here is CASSRGTGTYEQYF. CDR3 DNA: TGTGCCAGCAGTCGAGGGACAGGGACCTACGAGCAGTACTTC.

This chain uses TRBV2 with TRBJ1-2; D possibly corresponds to TRBD1 (5 bases). The CDR3 length is 14 residues. V was trimmed by 8 bases and J by 5 bases, leaving 18 bases between them. The germline CDR1 and CDR2 sequences are SNHLY and FYNNEI. Here the CDR3 DNA reads TGTGCCAGCGCGTCGACAGCGTCGCATTATGGCTACACCTTC. It specifies CASASTASHYGYTF.

This clonotype was picked up a small number of times. A read error may produce the germline difference seen at one junction end. This sequence joins TRBV28 and TRBJ2-1; TRBD2 matches at 11 bases. The CDR3 spans 16 residues. Germline-derived CDR1 and CDR2 are MDHEN and SYDVKM. The CDR3 loop is CDSSPNLAGGYNEQFF. CDR3 nucleotides: TGTGACAGCAGTCCTAACCTAGCGGGGGGTTACAATGAGCAGTTCTTC. Filled out from reference TRBV28 and TRBJ2-1, the complete variable domain reads DVKVTQSSRYLVKRTGEKVFLECVQDMDHENMFWYRQDPGLGLRLIYFSYDVKMKEKGDIPEGYSVSREKKERFSLILESASTNQTSMYLCDSSPNLAGGYNEQFFGPGTRLTVL.

Concerning this clonotype: A much bigger clone sits one base away, suggesting this may be a read error. V and J are TRBV6-1 and TRBJ1-5; D not certain. The CDR3 loop spans 13 amino acids. Germline V lookup: CDR1 MNHNS, CDR2 SASEGT. CDR3 protein: CASSEGSYGPQRF. The CDR3 region has the DNA TGTGCCAGCAGTGAAGGGTCCTATGGGCCCCAGCGTTTT.

There are a few counts of this clonotype. This chain joins TRBV15 and TRBJ1-1; tentatively, D is TRBD1 (5 bases). Trimming pared 4 bases from V and 4 bases from J, leaving 10 bases between. Germline CDR1 LNHNV, CDR2 YYDKDF (reference sequence). The CDR3 length is 13 residues. The CDR3 region has the DNA TGTGCCACCAGCATGATGGGGGGCACTGAAGCTTTCTTT. Its translation is CATSMMGGTEAFF.

V and J are TRBV10-1 and TRBJ2-7, with 13 positions matching TRBD2. Unmatched junction bases numbered 14, after V lost 6 bases and J lost 6 bases. The CDR3 contains 17 residues. Looked up from germline, CDR1 is WNHNN and CDR2 is SYGVQD (reference sequence). The CDR3 region is CASRRLAGGGLPGEQYF. In DNA, the CDR3 is TGCGCCAGCAGGAGACTAGCGGGGGGCGGTTTACCTGGCGAGCAGTACTTC.

This chain connects TRBV7-6 to TRBJ1-2, with a tentative D call TRBD1 (5 bases). The V end lost 5 bases, the J end lost 6 bases, and 22 bases lay between the germline ends. This CDR3 region has 16 residues. Looked up from germline, CDR1 is SGHVS and CDR2 is FNYEAQ. CDR3 in DNA: TGTGCCAGCAGCCTCGGGGTGGGGGACTCGCCTCATGGCTACACCTTC. Its protein is CASSLGVGDSPHGYTF.

This clonotype was counted once. The chain combines TRBV20-1 with TRBJ1-2, with D maybe TRBD1 (6 bases). V was pared by 3 bases and J by 1 base, with 6 bases between. The CDR3 runs 12 residues. CDR1 is DFQATT, CDR2 SNEGSKA, per germline (reference sequence). This CDR3 reads CSARDSNYGYTF. Written as DNA, the CDR3 is TGCAGTGCTAGGGACAGTAACTATGGCTACACCTTC.

With respect to this clonotype: A much more abundant neighbour one base away suggests this may be a read error. In this CDR3 the conserved last residue, phenylalanine or tryptophan, is missing, so a read error is likely. The chain uses TRBV28 and TRBJ2-5; D remains unclear. The V end lost 5 bases, the J end lost 4 bases, and 5 bases lay between the germline ends. CDR3 length equals 11 residues. The germline CDR1 and CDR2 sequences are MDHEN and SYDVKM. CDR3 loop: CASSERETQYS. CDR3 bases: TGTGCCAGCAGTGAGCGAGAGACCCAGTACTCC.

The sample holds a few counts of this clonotype. The rearrangement uses TRBV2 and TRBJ2-7, with D possibly matching TRBD2 (5 bases). In germline, CDR1 is SNHLY, CDR2 FYNNEI. The CDR3 covers 11 residues. V was pared by 8 bases and J by 4 bases, with 9 bases between. The CDR3: CASRERYEQYF. CDR3 in DNA: TGTGCCAGCCGGGAAAGATACGAGCAGTACTTC.

This clonotype was seen a handful of times. At one end, the junction sequence differs from germline, possibly due to a read error. This sequence joins TRBV2 and TRBJ1-1; no reliable D call. The CDR3 spans 10 residues. The germline V gene has CDR1 SNHLY and CDR2 FYNNEI. CDR3 sequence reads: CASRTGIFLF. In DNA form, the CDR3 reads TGTGCCAGCAGAACCGGGATCTTCCTTTTT.

This clonotype was recorded only once. J is TRBJ1-2 and V is TRBV2; D unresolved. Trimming removed 6 bases from V and 0 bases from J, with 11 bases in between. Germline values: CDR1 SNHLY, CDR2 FYNNEI. The CDR3 contains 14 residues. The CDR3 DNA is TGTGCCAGCAGGGACTGGGAGGCTAACTATGGCTACACCTTC. Residues: CASRDWEANYGYTF.

This clonotype has ten or more counts. The V gene is TRBV7-9, the J gene TRBJ1-2; D is ambiguous. This CDR3 is 13 amino acids long. V gave up 4 bases and J gave up 2 bases, with 8 bases separating them. The germline V gene has CDR1 SEHNR and CDR2 FQNEAQ (reference sequence). The CDR3 loop reads CASSSKYNYGYTF. In DNA, the CDR3 is TGTGCCAGCAGCTCCAAGTACAACTATGGCTACACCTTC.

The chain recombines TRBV10-2 with TRBJ1-5, with TRBD1 matching over 7 bases. This CDR3 contains 13 residues. Germline CDR1 and CDR2: WSHSY and SAAADI. J lost 8 bases, V lost 10 bases, and 11 bases had no gene match. CDR3 loop: CATRTGINKPQHF. The CDR3 DNA follows: TGCGCCACCCGGACAGGAATTAACAAGCCCCAGCATTTT.

In its sample, this clonotype was seen a few times. One base away lies a much larger clone, so this may be a sequencing read error. The chain joins TRBV14 to TRBJ1-2; 9 bases are shared with TRBD1. This CDR3 has 18 amino acids. Germline CDR1 reads SGHDN; CDR2 reads FVKESK. The trim removed 4 bases at V and 4 bases at J, leaving 16 bases unmatched. CDR3 sequence reads: CASSPGDRATLHLYGYTF. For the CDR3, the DNA is TGTGCCAGCAGCCCCGGGGACAGGGCGACATTACACCTCTATGGCTACACCTTC.

This clonotype appeared a few times. The chain combines TRBV7-6 with TRBJ1-3, with D possibly TRBD1 on 5 matching bases. CDR3 size: 16 residues. V shed 0 bases and J shed 0 bases, with 9 bases lying between them. Germline-derived CDR1 and CDR2 are SGHVS and FNYEAQ. The CDR3 loop reads CASSLAGTSSGNTIYF. The DNA for the CDR3 is TGTGCCAGCAGCTTAGCAGGGACGAGCTCTGGAAACACCATATATTTT.

This clonotype was observed many times. The CDR3 loop reads CASSQARAVNSPLHF. In nucleotides, the CDR3 is TGCGCCAGCAGCCAAGCTAGGGCAGTTAATTCACCCCTCCACTTT. The V gene is TRBV4-1, the J gene TRBJ1-6, with unresolved D. V was clipped by 1 base and J by 6 bases, with 10 bases between them. The length of the CDR3 is 15 residues. Looked up from germline, CDR1 is MGHRA and CDR2 is YSYEKL.

This clonotype has a handful of counts. J is TRBJ2-3 and V is TRBV29-1, with D uncertain. This CDR3 has 12 amino acids. Germline CDR1 SQVTM, CDR2 ANQGSEA. V was trimmed by 3 bases and J by 4 bases, leaving 8 bases between them. CDR3 protein: CSVDVGADTQYF. For the CDR3, the DNA is TGCAGCGTTGATGTTGGGGCAGATACGCAGTATTTT.

This clonotype was seen ten or more times. This chain uses TRBV6-6 with TRBJ1-2; a possible D gene is TRBD1 (5 bases). Germline lookup yields CDR1 MNHNY and CDR2 SVGAGI (reference sequence). V lost 4 bases to trimming and J lost 4 bases, with 10 bases between them. CDR3 length: 13 residues. The chain's CDR3 is CASSSGRVYGYTF. CDR3 nucleotide sequence: TGTGCCAGCAGTTCTGGCAGGGTCTATGGCTACACCTTC.

The chain carries TRBV6-2 or TRBV6-3 and TRBJ2-3, with 7 bases lining up with TRBD1. The germline CDR1 and CDR2 sequences are MNHEY and SVGEGT. The CDR3 loop spans 14 amino acids. V lost 9 bases and J lost 2; bases outside the gene matches: 8. CDR3 DNA: TGTGCCAGTAGCCCGGGACAGAACACAGATACGCAGTATTTT. Encoded protein: CASSPGQNTDTQYF.